One sample yielded the 17 T cell receptor beta chains listed below, sequenced in a study of blood T cells in healthy people across ages. Through a sample-barcoded 5' primer and a J-beta primer mix, a second PCR was run for roughly 7 to 12 cycles. TCRdb analysed the 5' RACE reads with MiXCR anew, one entry per CDR3 protein. The sample records roughly 1,800,000 distinct CDR3 sequences, about 50% being singletons. Sequenced input: blood. These receptors originate from a woman aged 40-49 years in good health.

This clonotype was picked up a small number of times. J is TRBJ1-5 and V is TRBV15, with 7 positions matching TRBD1. There are 15 residues in the CDR3. The germline V gene has CDR1 LNHNV and CDR2 YYDKDF (reference sequence). Losses at the gene ends were 3 bases for V and 1 base for J; bases not matched to a gene: 3. The CDR3 loop reads CATSREQGSNQPQHF. The CDR3 DNA reads as TGTGCCACCAGCAGGGAACAGGGGAGCAATCAGCCCCAGCATTTT. Full variable domain (missing parts from reference TRBV15 and TRBJ1-5): DAMVIQNPRYQVTQFGKPVTLSCSQTLNHNVMYWYQQKSSQAPKLLFHYYDKDFNNEADTPDNFQSRRPNTSFCFLDIRSPGLGDTAMYLCATSREQGSNQPQHFGDGTRLSIL.

The chain combines TRBV4-1 with TRBJ2-4; D is unresolved. There are 18 residues in the CDR3. CDR1 and CDR2 from the germline V gene are MGHRA and YSYEKL. V lost 1 base and J lost 7, with 23 bases in between. The CDR3 nucleotides are TGCGCCAGCAGCCAAGTTCACGCCGGTTTGGGGTTAGAGAACATTCAGTACTTC. It yields the protein CASSQVHAGLGLENIQYF.

This clonotype was counted a few times. This chain joins TRBV6-6 and TRBJ2-3; 8 positions agree with TRBD2. CDR3 size: 15 residues. The ends lost 7 bases at V and 2 bases at J; junction bases unmatched: 8. CDR1 is MNHNY, CDR2 SVGAGI, per germline (reference sequence). The CDR3 is CASTQRGGITDTQYF. Here the CDR3 DNA reads TGTGCCAGCACCCAACGGGGGGGGATCACAGATACGCAGTATTTT.

The gene calls are TRBV29-1 and TRBJ1-2, with D maybe TRBD1 (6 bases). CDR1 and CDR2 from the germline V gene are SQVTM and ANQGSEA. The CDR3 has 12 amino acids. V was trimmed by 8 bases and J by 4 bases, leaving 14 bases between them. The DNA of the CDR3 is TGCAGCTCCCGAGACAGGAGCTATGGCTACACCTTC. Its translation: CSSRDRSYGYTF.

Only a few counts were recorded for this clonotype. V gene TRBV20-1 combines with J gene TRBJ2-5; TRBD2 aligns across 9 bases. V was clipped by 3 bases and J by 5 bases; unmatched bases: 10. CDR1 DFQATT and CDR2 SNEGSKA come from the germline V gene (reference sequence). This CDR3 is 15 amino acids long. The CDR3 region is CSASPLLAGRETQYF. CDR3 in DNA: TGCAGTGCTAGCCCTTTGCTAGCGGGGCGGGAGACCCAGTACTTC.

On this clonotype itself: This clone may be a read error of a much larger clone one base away. The chain has TRBV10-3 and TRBJ2-5; D not certain. Trimming pared 3 bases from V and 2 bases from J, leaving 4 bases between. CDR1 is ENHRY and CDR2 is SYGVKD in the germline V gene. The length of the CDR3 is 12 residues. This CDR3 reads CAISDLQETQYF. The DNA of the CDR3 is TGTGCCATCAGTGATTTGCAAGAGACCCAGTACTTC.

This chain connects TRBV4-1 to TRBJ2-5; 11 bases match TRBD2. The germline gives CDR1 MGHRA, CDR2 YSYEKL. This CDR3 comprises 18 residues. V shed 1 base, J shed 11 bases, and the junction held 18 bases outside the gene matches. The CDR3 DNA is TGCGCCAGCAGCCAAGTCCAAATACTAGCGGGGGCCGACAATGAGCAGTACTTC. This codes for CASSQVQILAGADNEQYF.

This chain connects TRBV11-2 to TRBJ2-1, with a possible D match to TRBD2 (6 bases). Germline-derived CDR1 and CDR2 are SGHAT and FQNNGV. The CDR3 covers 13 residues. The V end lost 5 bases, the J end lost 9 bases, and 14 bases lay between the germline ends. The CDR3 region is CASSQPGVPEQFF. CDR3 bases: TGTGCCAGCAGCCAGCCGGGGGTCCCTGAGCAGTTCTTC.

This clonotype was counted between two and nine times. The chain has TRBV12-3 or TRBV12-4 and TRBJ2-7; the D gene is possibly TRBD1 (5 bases). The CDR3 has 14 residues. Trimming left V 6 bases short and J 3 bases short, with 15 bases between. The DNA of the CDR3 is TGTGCCAGCAGCCCCGCGACAGCATTCTACGAGCAGTACTTC. Protein product: CASSPATAFYEQYF.

The chain is built from TRBV7-9 and TRBJ2-1; TRBD1 is a possible D gene (6 bases). This CDR3 has 17 residues. Per germline, CDR1 SEHNR and CDR2 FQNEAQ (reference sequence). V lost 3 bases to trimming and J lost 6 bases, with 21 bases between them. The chain's CDR3 is CASSLQTGPARGNEQFF. The DNA of the CDR3 is TGTGCCAGCAGCTTGCAAACAGGGCCCGCTAGAGGCAATGAGCAGTTCTTC.

This clonotype was counted a few times. The CDR3, as DNA: TGTGCCAGCAGCTTAGATTTGGGGTCCGCAGATACGCAGTATTTT. As protein: CASSLDLGSADTQYF. J is TRBJ2-3 and V is TRBV7-2; the D is unclear. This CDR3 comprises 15 residues. CDR1 is SGHTA and CDR2 is FQGNSA in the germline V gene. Trimming removed 1 base from V and 4 bases from J, with 12 bases in between.

This clonotype has only a few counts. The chain recombines TRBV20-1 with TRBJ2-1, with TRBD2 matching over 10 bases. The germline CDR1 and CDR2 sequences are DFQATT and SNEGSKA (reference sequence). V was clipped by 3 bases and J by 8 bases; unmatched bases: 10. The CDR3 covers 15 residues. CDR3 sequence: CSARPSGGGMYEQFF. The DNA for the CDR3 is TGCAGTGCTAGGCCCAGCGGGGGGGGAATGTATGAGCAGTTCTTC.

CDR3 sequence reads: CASSFRQGAWEQYF. DNA of the CDR3: TGTGCCAGCAGCTTTCGACAGGGGGCTTGGGAGCAGTACTTC. The gene calls are TRBV6-2 or TRBV6-3 and TRBJ2-7; 10 bases map to TRBD1. The CDR3 runs 14 residues. Germline V CDR1 and CDR2: MNHEY, SVGEGT. V was pared by 6 bases and J by 7 bases, with 9 bases of the junction left unmatched.

This clonotype occurred once. This chain links TRBV27 with TRBJ2-7, with D possibly being TRBD1 (7 bases). Matching the DNA end better, TRBJ2-5 makes the J call doubtful. CDR1 MNHEY and CDR2 SMNVEV come from the germline V gene (reference sequence). This CDR3 is 13 amino acids long. The CDR3 loop is CASTPAGGKTQYF. The CDR3 nucleotides read TGTGCCAGCACTCCCGCAGGGGGGAAGACCCAGTACTTC.

This sequence joins TRBV7-9 and TRBJ1-5; no firm D call. This CDR3 region has 14 residues. The germline gives CDR1 SEHNR, CDR2 FQNEAQ (reference sequence). The V end was cut by 9 bases, the J end by 7 bases, with 19 bases between. The CDR3 DNA reads TGTGCCAGTAACTTAGGCCGGACGGGGCAGCCCCAGCATTTT. It yields the protein CASNLGRTGQPQHF.

The V and J genes are TRBV4-3 and TRBJ1-1; D gene ambiguous. The CDR3 loop spans 17 amino acids. CDR1 is LGHNA, CDR2 YSLEER, per germline. V was clipped by 1 base and J by 0 bases, with 15 bases between them. The CDR3: CASSQGTGLRMNTEAFF. CDR3 DNA sequence: TGCGCCAGCAGCCAAGGAACCGGGTTGAGAATGAACACTGAAGCTTTCTTT.

The rearrangement joins TRBV12-3 or TRBV12-4 to TRBJ2-1, with TRBD2 as a possible D gene (5 bases). This CDR3 is 11 amino acids long. Deletions cut 8 bases from V and 12 bases from J, with 14 bases between. The CDR3 loop reads CASRGGDGQFF. The CDR3 nucleotides read TGTGCCAGCCGGGGTGGGGATGGGCAGTTCTTC.